A selection of T cell receptor beta chains follows, all from one sample in a study of T cell clonotyping in hematopoietic cell transplantation. TCRdb keeps only in-frame clones here, not all; method: immunoSEQ multiplex PCR. The sample consists of some 2,000 clones, approximately 93% of them appearing once. Sequences were derived from peripheral blood mononuclear cells, sampled before stem cell transplant. These receptors were taken from a woman aged 45-65 years with acute myeloid leukemia. Some clones in this sample may be carry-over from other donors' samples. Each CDR3 is given with its conserved first and last residue. D genes are given only for firm matches.

CDR3 length: 12; V gene: TRBV18; J gene: TRBJ1-2; D gene: .; CDR3 protein: CASSPGSAGYTF
CDR3 length: 14; V gene: TRBV2; J gene: TRBJ1-6; D gene: .; CDR3 protein: CASRVGDGATPLHF
CDR3 length: 13; V gene: TRBV29-1; J gene: TRBJ2-1; D gene: .; CDR3 protein: CSVEIRGGVAQFF
CDR3 length: 15; V gene: TRBV2; J gene: TRBJ2-3; D gene: TRBD2; CDR3 protein: CASRGLAGGPDTQYF
CDR3 length: 14; V gene: TRBV10-2; J gene: TRBJ2-5; D gene: .; CDR3 protein: CASSDPGTQETQYF
CDR3 length: 12; V gene: TRBV6-6; J gene: TRBJ2-1; D gene: .; CDR3 protein: CASRLEGREQFF
CDR3 length: 15; V gene: TRBV7-2; J gene: TRBJ2-1; D gene: TRBD2; CDR3 protein: CASSLAGGSRNEQFF
CDR3 length: 14; V gene: TRBV7-2; J gene: TRBJ1-2; D gene: TRBD1; CDR3 protein: CASSQIQGAGGYTF
CDR3 length: 15; V gene: TRBV30; J gene: TRBJ2-3; D gene: TRBD2; CDR3 protein: CAWSSSGGAQDTQYF
CDR3 length: 14; V gene: TRBV27; J gene: TRBJ2-1; D gene: TRBD2; CDR3 protein: CASSSSGVYNEQFF
CDR3 length: 17; V gene: TRBV5-1; J gene: TRBJ2-2; D gene: .; CDR3 protein: CASSFLAGAVMAGELFF
CDR3 length: 15; V gene: TRBV11-3; J gene: TRBJ1-1; D gene: .; CDR3 protein: CASSFSGVGGTEAFF
CDR3 length: 15; V gene: TRBV7-8; J gene: TRBJ2-7; D gene: .; CDR3 protein: CASSLSPGGAYEQYF
CDR3 length: 14; V gene: TRBV11-3; J gene: TRBJ2-3; D gene: .; CDR3 protein: CASSVTASTDTQYF
CDR3 length: 16; V gene: TRBV7-2; J gene: TRBJ1-1; D gene: .; CDR3 protein: CASSPRQVIPGTEAFF
CDR3 length: 18; V gene: TRBV7-9; J gene: TRBJ2-3; D gene: TRBD1; CDR3 protein: CASSLAQTGTGATDTQYF
CDR3 length: 18; V gene: TRBV7-9; J gene: TRBJ2-3; D gene: TRBD2; CDR3 protein: CASSLSLAGGLSTDTQYF
CDR3 length: 12; V gene: TRBV4-2; J gene: TRBJ2-3; D gene: .; CDR3 protein: CASSPGRATQYF
CDR3 length: 14; V gene: TRBV30; J gene: TRBJ1-1; D gene: .; CDR3 protein: CAWNPGLQNTEAFF
CDR3 length: 13; V gene: TRBV11-2; J gene: TRBJ2-2; D gene: .; CDR3 protein: CASSFFRDGELFF
CDR3 length: 17; V gene: TRBV30; J gene: TRBJ2-3; D gene: .; CDR3 protein: CAWSGGSWGRSVDTQYF
CDR3 length: 15; V gene: TRBV4-3; J gene: TRBJ1-2; D gene: .; CDR3 protein: CASSQDSTAKRGYTF